A selection of T cell receptor beta chains follows, all from one sample in a study of CD8+ T cells in alopecia areata. Sequenced by immunoSEQ multiplex PCR; TCRdb stores in-frame clones only, minus some. The table shows approximately 280,000 clones, with 58% occurring only once. This specimen consisted of CD4+ T cells sorted from blood, obtained at week 24, from a patient treated with tofacitinib. The receptors here all came from a human donor with alopecia areata. The CDR3 runs from the conserved cysteine through the conserved F or W. Each record gives: CDR3 protein, V gene, J gene.

cdr3_aa: CASSLNWGRPNTGELFF; v_call: TRBV5-8; j_call: TRBJ2-2
cdr3_aa: CAWSVRRTGGEAFF; v_call: TRBV30; j_call: TRBJ1-1
cdr3_aa: CASSPDGTASNEKLFF; v_call: TRBV5-1; j_call: TRBJ1-4
cdr3_aa: CSGTFNEQFF; v_call: TRBV29-1; j_call: TRBJ2-1
cdr3_aa: CASSEWDGGYTF; v_call: TRBV25-1; j_call: TRBJ1-2
cdr3_aa: CASTGRGNTQYF; v_call: TRBV6-5; j_call: TRBJ2-3
cdr3_aa: CAWSRDRNYGYTF; v_call: TRBV30; j_call: TRBJ1-2
cdr3_aa: CAWSATTGATNEKLFF; v_call: TRBV30; j_call: TRBJ1-4
cdr3_aa: CAWRSGGRAGQPQHF; v_call: TRBV30; j_call: TRBJ1-5
cdr3_aa: CASSRGQWETQYF; v_call: TRBV7-9; j_call: TRBJ2-5
cdr3_aa: CASSEREKLFF; v_call: TRBV2; j_call: TRBJ1-4
cdr3_aa: CASSYPGADTEAFF; v_call: TRBV6-5; j_call: TRBJ1-1
cdr3_aa: CASIGGGQGETQYF; v_call: TRBV28; j_call: TRBJ2-5
cdr3_aa: CASSFPGNTGELFF; v_call: TRBV5-4; j_call: TRBJ2-2
cdr3_aa: CASSLGSNQPQHF; v_call: TRBV5-6; j_call: TRBJ1-5
cdr3_aa: CASSQGRGGGGTDTQYF; v_call: TRBV14; j_call: TRBJ2-3
cdr3_aa: CAHRSRGTAEQYF; v_call: TRBV30; j_call: TRBJ2-7
cdr3_aa: CASSYSGGGNQPQHF; v_call: TRBV6-5; j_call: TRBJ1-5
cdr3_aa: CTLARVADTQYF; v_call: TRBV29-1; j_call: TRBJ2-3
cdr3_aa: CAIRTSGDYNEQFF; v_call: TRBV10-3; j_call: TRBJ2-1
cdr3_aa: CSVGPQGSSYNEQFF; v_call: TRBV29-1; j_call: TRBJ2-1
cdr3_aa: CASSSGQGVYGYTF; v_call: TRBV6-6; j_call: TRBJ1-2
cdr3_aa: CASSFAGSTYNEQFF; v_call: TRBV6-5; j_call: TRBJ2-1
cdr3_aa: CASSPVGGQGRHSPLHF; v_call: TRBV11-2; j_call: TRBJ1-6
cdr3_aa: CASNESWSTDTQYF; v_call: TRBV6-1; j_call: TRBJ2-3
cdr3_aa: CSVAQAVNTEAFF; v_call: TRBV29-1; j_call: TRBJ1-1
cdr3_aa: CSVVTARWMNTEAFF; v_call: TRBV29-1; j_call: TRBJ1-1
cdr3_aa: CASSAGTSIRTDTQYF; v_call: TRBV9; j_call: TRBJ2-3
cdr3_aa: CATSRDRGAEQFF; v_call: TRBV15; j_call: TRBJ2-1
cdr3_aa: CASSYENQPQHF; v_call: TRBV5-4; j_call: TRBJ1-5
cdr3_aa: CSVKVAGAPTDTQYF; v_call: TRBV29-1; j_call: TRBJ2-3
cdr3_aa: CAWKWGYNEQFF; v_call: TRBV30; j_call: TRBJ2-1